This TCR beta chain was documented in a study of T-cell memory formation after mild COVID-19. Overall study findings and caveats: While clones contracting from day 15 to 85 were balanced between CD4 and CD8, later expanders leaned CD4+.

Notes on this clonotype: Its antigen remains unidentified.

CDR3 length equals 14 residues. Germline lookup yields CDR1 DFQATT and CDR2 SNEGSKA (reference sequence). The V end was cut by 1 base, the J end by 6 bases, with 16 bases between. MiXCR was run by TCRdb on the 5' RACE reads, yielding one entry per CDR3 protein. The sample contains tens of thousands of distinct CDR3 sequences, 25% to 30% of which appear only once. The TCR originated in a man younger than 30 who had mild COVID-19 (a few samples of this study predate the infection). Cell type and time point are not known. The V and J genes are TRBV20-1 and TRBJ2-7, with D perhaps TRBD2 (5 bases). Sequencing was performed on PBMCs or a T cell subset sorted from them (not recorded which). The CDR3 DNA is TGCAGTGCTAGAGCCCTCGAGGACTTTCCCGAGCAGTACTTC. The encoded protein is CSARALEDFPEQYF.